The TCR beta chain described here comes from a study of blood T cell repertoires in COVID-19 (dated by TCRdb to about 2020). Some background on the complete study: The collaborator samples originated in the United States, Italy and Spain and spanned the acute and convalescent phases of COVID-19. The material from the prospective study consisted of cDNA or gDNA derived from T cells, B-cell-depleted T cells, or PBMCs. The dataset comprised deeply sampled blood TCRbeta repertoires from subjects exposed to, actively infected with, or recovered from COVID-19. A freely available public database, intended as a resource for researchers studying the immune response to SARS-CoV-2, is where the repertoires were released. Samples came from the ongoing ImmuneRACE study (first 160 participants) plus 1,254 subjects from 6 global collaborators. A de-identified subject ID, COVID-19 status, age in years and sex were almost always included in the sample metadata. Where HLA class I and class II types were available, the types were taken from metadata supplied by the sample provider, not from assay-based typing. Overall results and qualifications from the work: The quantity of clinical and demographic metadata differed by source and by participant and was supplied without curation.

From V the trimming removes 4 bases and from J it removes 2 bases, while the gene matches leave 22 bases of the junction unaccounted for. The CDR3 contains 20 residues, cysteine and phenylalanine counted. The DNA shown is the 60-base CDR3, in frame from base 1. TCRbeta CDR3 regions were amplified from genomic DNA by means of the immunoSEQ Assay, a bias-controlled multiplex PCR. The study's own analysis went as follows. Within the assay, amplification of reference gene primers was used to estimate how many nucleated cells each sample contained. Sequence reads were collapsed and filtered to measure the absolute abundance of every unique TCRbeta CDR3 rearrangement. Productive Simpson clonality was computed per sample as the square root of Simpson's diversity index over productive rearrangements. As stored in TCRdb, this immuneACCESS dataset retains in-frame rearrangements with V and J assigned. A fraction of the clones does not appear; measured against another copy, unresolved V genes explain less than half of the discrepancy, and the remainder lacks a known reason. D and trimming were read from the DNA, whereas the V and J calls and clone size are those reported in that table. The sample data list hundreds of thousands of clones, and 65% to 90% of these were observed just once. The ten most abundant clones make up just over 7% of the sample.

In Seattle, one collaborating source enrolled patients while the infection was active and tracked those patients longitudinally over the course of disease. Each collaborating institution followed its own protocols to collect whole blood in K2EDTA tubes. For TCRbeta analysis, collaborator samples were shipped as frozen whole blood, as isolated PBMCs, or as DNA extracted from either sample type. A word on this clone: The antigen it recognizes is unknown. Base qualities are not provided; no much larger clone lies one nucleotide away.

The clonotype was recovered from a woman in her sixties with COVID-19, enrolled during active disease. Rearrangement joined TRBV23-1 to TRBJ1-1; the central 7 bases match TRBD1. TRBV23-1 is an ORF, and what it does is uncertain. The sequenced sample consisted of peripheral blood. The DNA sequence is TGCGCCAGCAGTCTACGAACCGGGACAGTCACGGTATTGGCTAACACTGAAGCTTTCTTT. It translates as CASSLRTGTVTVLANTEAFF.